This T cell receptor (beta chain) was documented in a study of T-cell memory formation after mild COVID-19. This clonotype has just a few counts. Looked up from germline, CDR1 is KGHSH and CDR2 is LQKENI. CDR3 length: 15 amino acids. V was clipped by 4 bases and J by 0 bases, with 12 bases between them. Each CDR3 protein is one row after TCRdb ran MiXCR on the 5' RACE reads. The sample holds 530,000 or so distinct CDR3 sequences, 17% seen once. This chain connects TRBV18 to TRBJ1-2, with D tentatively TRBD1 (6 bases). Source material: PBMCs or a T cell subset sorted from them (not recorded which). This clonotype originated in an adult woman who had mild COVID-19 (a few samples of this study predate the infection). Cell type and time point are not known. The CDR3 sequence is CASSLQGTTNYGYTF. CDR3 nucleotide sequence: TGTGCCAGCTCACTCCAGGGGACAACTAACTATGGCTACACCTTC.